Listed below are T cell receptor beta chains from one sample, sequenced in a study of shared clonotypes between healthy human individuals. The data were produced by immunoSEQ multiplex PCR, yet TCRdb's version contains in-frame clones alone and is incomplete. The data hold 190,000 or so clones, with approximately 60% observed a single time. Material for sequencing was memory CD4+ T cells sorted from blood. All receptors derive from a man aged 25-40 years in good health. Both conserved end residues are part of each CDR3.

CDR3: CASSLPTYEQYF
length: 12
V: TRBV7-2
J: TRBJ2-7

CDR3: CASSFSGGPYSNQPQHF
length: 17
V: TRBV7-8
J: TRBJ1-5

CDR3: CASSLDGLAHNEQFF
length: 15
V: TRBV5-1
J: TRBJ2-1

CDR3: CASRTLAGGSHNEQFF
length: 16
V: TRBV28
J: TRBJ2-1

CDR3: CATGTQPYEQYF
length: 12
V: TRBV15
J: TRBJ2-7

CDR3: CASSPSGTGFYEQYF
length: 15
V: TRBV9
J: TRBJ2-7

CDR3: CASSLDGTGNTEAFF
length: 15
V: TRBV11-3
J: TRBJ1-1

CDR3: CASSLGVPPETQYF
length: 14
V: TRBV5-1
J: TRBJ2-5

CDR3: CASSLGQNEQYF
length: 12
V: TRBV19
J: TRBJ2-7

CDR3: CASRRSNYGYTF
length: 12
V: TRBV2
J: TRBJ1-2

CDR3: CASRGSSGNTIYF
length: 13
V: TRBV6-6
J: TRBJ1-3

CDR3: CASSLWGGNEKLFF
length: 14
V: TRBV5-1
J: TRBJ1-4

CDR3: CASSEAGGTAQPQHF
length: 15
V: TRBV6-1
J: TRBJ1-5

CDR3: CASSNLAGVGNEQFF
length: 15
V: TRBV6-5
J: TRBJ2-1

CDR3: CSAKGAYEQYF
length: 11
V: TRBV29-1
J: TRBJ2-7

CDR3: CASSLGAGFSEQFF
length: 14
V: TRBV7-3
J: TRBJ2-1

CDR3: CASSQRAVSSYNEQFF
length: 16
V: TRBV23-1
J: TRBJ2-1

CDR3: CASSYRDNSYNEQFF
length: 15
V: TRBV7-2
J: TRBJ2-1

CDR3: CATSSEIGTFVETQYF
length: 16
V: TRBV15
J: TRBJ2-5

CDR3: CASSFGTLGKETQYF
length: 15
V: TRBV11-2
J: TRBJ2-5

CDR3: CASRLAGGNAYNEQFF
length: 16
V: TRBV19
J: TRBJ2-1

CDR3: CASSTPSPTEQFF
length: 13
V: TRBV5-4
J: TRBJ2-1

CDR3: CASSLPLYEQYF
length: 12
V: TRBV18
J: TRBJ2-7

CDR3: CAWSLTGDASNQPQHF
length: 16
V: TRBV30
J: TRBJ1-5

CDR3: CASSPTTGEAVGYTF
length: 15
V: TRBV18
J: TRBJ1-2

CDR3: CASSSRLVGGELFF
length: 14
V: TRBV11-1
J: TRBJ2-2

CDR3: CASRGGLAGGSYNEQFF
length: 17
V: TRBV10-2
J: TRBJ2-1

CDR3: CASSQHLAVISTDTQYF
length: 17
V: TRBV2
J: TRBJ2-3

CDR3: CASTDKNTGELFF
length: 13
V: TRBV7-8
J: TRBJ2-2

CDR3: CSVAAGTGSTEAFF
length: 14
V: TRBV29-1
J: TRBJ1-1

CDR3: CSVGWGYEQYF
length: 11
V: TRBV29-1
J: TRBJ2-7

CDR3: CASKPLAGPYEQYF
length: 14
V: TRBV11-1
J: TRBJ2-7

CDR3: CASATSAGTDTQYF
length: 14
V: TRBV7-2
J: TRBJ2-3